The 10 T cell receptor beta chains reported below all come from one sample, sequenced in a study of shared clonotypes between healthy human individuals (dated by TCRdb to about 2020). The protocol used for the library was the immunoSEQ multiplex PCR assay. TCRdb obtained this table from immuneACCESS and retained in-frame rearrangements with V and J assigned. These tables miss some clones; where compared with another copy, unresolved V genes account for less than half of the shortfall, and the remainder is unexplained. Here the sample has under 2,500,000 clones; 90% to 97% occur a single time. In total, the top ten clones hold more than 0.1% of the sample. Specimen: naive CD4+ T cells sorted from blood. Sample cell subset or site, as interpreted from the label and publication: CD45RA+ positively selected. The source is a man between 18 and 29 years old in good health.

CDR3 sequence (DNA): TGTGCCAGCAGCCCCACACATACGACCTCCTATTCACCCCTCCACTTT. Its protein is CASSPTHTTSYSPLHF. The rearrangement joins TRBV5-6 to TRBJ1-6; D ambiguous. The germline V gene has CDR1 SGHDT and CDR2 YYEEEE. Trimming stripped 4 bases from V and 8 bases from J, with 19 bases between. This CDR3 is 16 amino acids long.

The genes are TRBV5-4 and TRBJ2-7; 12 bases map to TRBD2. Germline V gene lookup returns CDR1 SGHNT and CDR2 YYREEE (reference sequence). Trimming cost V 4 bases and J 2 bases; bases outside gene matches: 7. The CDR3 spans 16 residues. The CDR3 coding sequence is TGTGCCAGCAGCCCAAACCCTAGCGGGGGGGCCTACGAGCAGTACTTC. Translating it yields CASSPNPSGGAYEQYF.

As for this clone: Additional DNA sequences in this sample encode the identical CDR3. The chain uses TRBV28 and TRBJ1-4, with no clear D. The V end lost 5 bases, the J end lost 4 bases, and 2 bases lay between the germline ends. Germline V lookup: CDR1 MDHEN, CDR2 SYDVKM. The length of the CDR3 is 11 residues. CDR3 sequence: CASSLNEKLFF. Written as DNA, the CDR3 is TGTGCCAGCAGTCTTAATGAAAAACTGTTTTTT.

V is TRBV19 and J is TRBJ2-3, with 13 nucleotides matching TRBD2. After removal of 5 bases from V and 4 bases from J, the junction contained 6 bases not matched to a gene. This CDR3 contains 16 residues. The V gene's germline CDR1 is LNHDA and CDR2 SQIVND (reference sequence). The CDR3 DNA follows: TGTGCCAGTAGTTTCCGGACTAGCGGGGGACCAGATACGCAGTATTTT. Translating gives CASSFRTSGGPDTQYF.

In DNA, the CDR3 is TGTGCCATCAGTGAGTCCTCTGGGGGGGGAACCTACGAGCAGTACTTC. It is translated as CAISESSGGGTYEQYF. The chain combines TRBV10-3 with TRBJ2-7, with TRBD2 matching 7 bases. The CDR3 spans 16 residues. Per germline, CDR1 ENHRY and CDR2 SYGVKD. V lost 0 bases to trimming and J lost 2 bases; unmatched junction nucleotides: 7.

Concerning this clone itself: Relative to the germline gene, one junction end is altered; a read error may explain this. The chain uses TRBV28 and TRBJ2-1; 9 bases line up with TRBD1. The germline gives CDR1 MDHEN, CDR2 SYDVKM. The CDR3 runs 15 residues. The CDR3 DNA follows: TGTGCCAGCAGTTTTAACAGGGGGCCCTATAATGAGCAGTTCTTC. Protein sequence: CASSFNRGPYNEQFF.

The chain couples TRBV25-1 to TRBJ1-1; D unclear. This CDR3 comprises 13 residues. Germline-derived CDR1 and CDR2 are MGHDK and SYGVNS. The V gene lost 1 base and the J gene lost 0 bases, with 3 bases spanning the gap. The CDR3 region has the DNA TGTGCCAGCAGTGAATTGCTGAACACTGAAGCTTTCTTT. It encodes CASSELLNTEAFF.

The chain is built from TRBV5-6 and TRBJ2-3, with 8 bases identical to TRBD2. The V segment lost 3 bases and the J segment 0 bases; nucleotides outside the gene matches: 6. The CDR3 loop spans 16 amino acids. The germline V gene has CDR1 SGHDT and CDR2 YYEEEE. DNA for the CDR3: TGTGCCAGCAGCTCGGGAGGGGGTAGCAGCACAGATACGCAGTATTTT. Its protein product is CASSSGGGSSTDTQYF.

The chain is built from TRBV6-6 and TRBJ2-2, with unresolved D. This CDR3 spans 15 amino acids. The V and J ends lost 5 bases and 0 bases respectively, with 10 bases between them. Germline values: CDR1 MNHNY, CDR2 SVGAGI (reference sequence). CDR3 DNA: TGTGCCAGCAGTACCAGCCCTTCGAACACCGGGGAGCTGTTTTTT. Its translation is CASSTSPSNTGELFF.

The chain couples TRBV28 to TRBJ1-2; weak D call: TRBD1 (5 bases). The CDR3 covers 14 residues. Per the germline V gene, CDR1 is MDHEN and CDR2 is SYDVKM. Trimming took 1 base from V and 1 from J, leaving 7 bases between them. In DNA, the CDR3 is TGTGCCAGCAGTTTATCAGGGATTAACTATGGCTACACCTTC. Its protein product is CASSLSGINYGYTF.